This is a list of T cell receptor beta chains from one sample in a study of identical twins. Via MiXCR, TCRdb re-called the 5' RACE reads, giving one row per CDR3 protein. The repertoire holds 1.5 million to 2 million distinct CDR3 sequences, around 29% seen once, with around 0.3% in the top ten. Sequenced material: cord blood. All receptors derive from a newborn girl in good health. Each CDR3 is given with its conserved first and last residue. The D gene is left open where the match is weak. The listing skips clone size in some rows; elsewhere it reads once, few, many or a size class.

d_call clone_size j_call v_call cdr3_aa cdr3_nt
NA NA TRBJ1-5 TRBV24-1 CATSAGVGNQPQHF TGTGCCACCAGTGCTGGGGTGGGCAATCAGCCCCAGCATTTT
TRBD2 NA TRBJ2-7 TRBV7-9 CASSSGLAGTLLEQYF TGTGCCAGCAGCTCGGGACTAGCGGGAACTCTACTAGAGCAGTACTTC
NA few TRBJ2-5 TRBV15 CATSRTEGQETQYF TGTGCCACCAGCAGGACGGAGGGGCAAGAGACCCAGTACTTC
NA NA TRBJ2-7 TRBV28 CASSFETTSYEQYF TGTGCCAGCAGTTTTGAGACTACTTCCTACGAGCAGTACTTC
NA NA TRBJ1-5 TRBV28 CASSLEGRIQPQHF TGTGCCAGCAGTTTAGAAGGAAGGATTCAGCCCCAGCATTTT
TRBD1 NA TRBJ1-5 TRBV29-1 CSASTGEGQPQHF TGCAGCGCATCTACAGGGGAGGGACAGCCCCAGCATTTT
NA NA TRBJ1-2 TRBV20-1 CSARDRGTPNYGYTF TGCAGTGCTAGAGATCGGGGGACACCCAACTATGGCTACACCTTC
NA NA TRBJ2-2 TRBV5-4 CASETSAGELFF TGTGCCAGCGAAACCTCGGCCGGGGAGCTGTTTTTT
TRBD2 NA TRBJ2-1 TRBV14 CASSQSGLAGGSYNEQFF TGTGCCAGCAGCCAATCCGGACTAGCGGGAGGATCCTACAATGAGCAGTTCTTC
NA few TRBJ2-2 TRBV4-1 CASSHITGELFF TGCGCCAGCAGCCACATTACCGGGGAGCTGTTTTTT
TRBD1 NA TRBJ2-1 TRBV27 CASSFQQGAKNEQFF TGTGCCAGCAGTTTTCAACAGGGGGCAAAGAATGAGCAGTTCTTC
TRBD2 NA TRBJ2-7 TRBV5-1 CASSLERGGHEQYF TGCGCCAGCAGCTTGGAGCGGGGGGGCCACGAGCAGTACTTC
TRBD2 few TRBJ2-1 TRBV5-1 CASSLLTSGLISNEQFF TGCGCCAGCAGCTTGCTGACTAGCGGGCTTATTAGCAATGAGCAGTTCTTC
NA NA TRBJ1-4 TRBV28 CASSWRLAANEKLFF TGTGCCAGCAGTTGGCGGCTGGCGGCTAATGAAAAACTGTTTTTT
NA many TRBJ1-2 TRBV4-2 CASSPEGSYGYTF TGTGCCAGCAGCCCAGAGGGGAGCTATGGCTACACCTTC
NA NA TRBJ1-2 TRBV15 CATSRDTSYGYTF TGTGCCACCAGCAGAGATACAAGCTATGGCTACACCTTC
TRBD2 many TRBJ2-7 TRBV28 CASSNPGLANEQYF TGTGCCAGCAGCAACCCGGGACTAGCAAACGAGCAGTACTTC
TRBD1 few TRBJ1-2 TRBV5-4 CASSSGQPSGGYGYTF TGTGCCAGCAGCTCGGGACAGCCGAGTGGGGGTTATGGCTACACCTTC
NA NA TRBJ2-7 TRBV20-1 CSARDLGASYEQYF TGCAGTGCTAGAGATTTGGGGGCCTCCTACGAGCAGTACTTC
NA few TRBJ2-5 TRBV11-2 CASSLPWRRQETQYF TGTGCCAGCAGCTTACCTTGGCGGAGACAAGAGACCCAGTACTTC
TRBD2 NA TRBJ2-5 TRBV28 CASSRTSGYGQYF TGTGCCAGCAGCCGTACTAGCGGGTACGGGCAGTACTTC
TRBD1 NA TRBJ2-1 TRBV12-3/TRBV12-4 CASSLGRGSSNEQFF TGTGCCAGCAGTTTAGGCAGGGGGTCATCCAATGAGCAGTTCTTC
TRBD2 NA TRBJ2-6 TRBV15 CATSSSSGMAGANVLTF TGTGCCACCAGCAGCTCGAGCGGGATGGCTGGGGCCAACGTCCTGACTTTC
TRBD1 NA TRBJ2-1 TRBV14 CASKPGQGHNEQFF TGTGCCAGCAAACCGGGACAGGGCCACAATGAGCAGTTCTTC
TRBD1 few TRBJ2-6 TRBV7-6 CASSSGQSSGADVLTF TGTGCCAGCAGCTCGGGACAGAGCTCTGGGGCCGACGTCCTGACTTTC
NA NA TRBJ1-1 TRBV4-1 CASSERLGWEAFF TGCGCCAGCAGCGAAAGATTGGGATGGGAGGCTTTCTTT
NA few TRBJ2-4 TRBV5-6 CASTSRGQAKNIQYF TGTGCCAGCACCTCAAGAGGGCAGGCCAAAAACATTCAGTACTTC
NA NA TRBJ2-3 TRBV10-2 CASSDGRERTDTQYF TGCGCCAGCAGTGATGGACGGGAGAGAACAGATACGCAGTATTTT
NA NA TRBJ2-3 TRBV7-7 CASSSRRGTTQYF TGTGCCAGCAGCTCTAGACGGGGAACCACGCAGTATTTT
TRBD1 NA TRBJ2-3 TRBV29-1 CSVEKLTGGADTQYF TGCAGCGTTGAAAAGCTGACAGGGGGGGCAGATACGCAGTATTTT
NA NA TRBJ2-1 TRBV28 CASSPRAAGHNEQFF TGTGCCAGCAGCCCACGGGCCGCGGGGCACAATGAGCAGTTCTTC
NA many TRBJ2-3 TRBV10-1 CASSESTSTDTQYF TGCGCCAGCAGTGAGTCTACCAGCACAGATACGCAGTATTTT
NA NA TRBJ2-3 TRBV5-1 CASSSAPLDRDTQYF TGCGCCAGCAGCTCGGCCCCACTAGATAGAGATACGCAGTATTTT
TRBD1 few TRBJ1-2 TRBV27 CASSLSVRGQGHGYTF TGTGCCAGCAGTTTATCTGTCCGGGGACAGGGCCACGGCTACACCTTC
NA NA TRBJ2-7 TRBV10-3 CAGWTRPYEQYF TGTGCCGGTTGGACGCGACCTTACGAGCAGTACTTC
NA few TRBJ1-1 TRBV11-2 CASSLGAGGEAFF TGTGCCAGCAGCTTAGGGGCTGGAGGTGAAGCTTTCTTT
TRBD1 many TRBJ2-1 TRBV2 CASSRGTSYNEQFF TGTGCCAGCAGCAGGGGGACCTCCTACAATGAGCAGTTCTTC
TRBD2 NA TRBJ2-3 TRBV5-1 CASKLAGAHSTDTQYF TGCGCCAGCAAGCTAGCGGGGGCCCATAGCACAGATACGCAGTATTTT
NA NA TRBJ2-7 TRBV6-1 CASSEGEGQTYEQYF TGTGCCAGCAGTGAGGGGGAGGGACAAACCTACGAGCAGTACTTC
NA few TRBJ1-2 TRBV21-1 CASSNEAADYGYTF TGTGCCAGCAGCAACGAGGCCGCCGACTATGGCTACACCTTC
TRBD1 NA TRBJ1-6 TRBV18 CASSPYGTGGSPLHF TGTGCCAGCTCACCATATGGGACAGGTGGTTCACCCCTCCACTTT
NA few TRBJ2-1 TRBV6-4 CASSLLGGEWNEQFF TGTGCCAGCAGTCTCCTAGGTGGCGAGTGGAATGAGCAGTTCTTC
NA few TRBJ2-2 TRBV20-1 CSASSPGWNTGELFF TGCAGTGCTAGTTCACCGGGTTGGAACACCGGGGAGCTGTTTTTT
TRBD1 NA TRBJ1-5 TRBV6-6 CASRDGTDQPQHF TGTGCCAGCAGAGACGGGACAGATCAGCCCCAGCATTTT
TRBD2 NA TRBJ2-7 TRBV4-2 CASSQRLAYNEQYF TGTGCCAGCAGCCAAAGACTAGCCTACAATGAGCAGTACTTC
NA NA TRBJ2-4 TRBV5-1 CASSLALIGADIQYF TGCGCCAGCAGCTTGGCCTTGATAGGGGCGGACATTCAGTACTTC
TRBD1 NA TRBJ2-2 TRBV24-1 CATGQGANTGELFF TGTGCCACTGGACAGGGGGCGAACACCGGGGAGCTGTTTTTT
NA NA TRBJ1-5 TRBV20-1 CSASQEGRERGPQHF TGCAGTGCTAGCCAGGAGGGACGGGAGAGAGGGCCCCAGCATTTT
NA NA TRBJ2-5 TRBV12-3/TRBV12-4 CASIKGDFQETQYF TGTGCCAGCATCAAGGGGGACTTCCAAGAGACCCAGTACTTC
NA NA TRBJ1-5 TRBV2 CASSEWGGNQPQHF TGTGCCAGCAGTGAGTGGGGAGGCAATCAGCCCCAGCATTTT
NA few TRBJ1-4 TRBV28 CASSFAIGEKLFF TGTGCCAGCAGTTTTGCTATAGGTGAAAAACTGTTTTTT
TRBD2 NA TRBJ2-1 TRBV5-1 CASSLQKGLADNNEQFF TGCGCCAGCAGTCTTCAAAAAGGACTAGCGGATAACAATGAGCAGTTCTTC
TRBD1 few TRBJ2-6 TRBV12-3/TRBV12-4 CASSFLGQGNTGANVLTF TGTGCCAGCAGTTTCCTGGGACAGGGAAATACTGGGGCCAACGTCCTGACTTTC
NA many TRBJ1-4 TRBV7-2 CASSPRQSTNEKLFF TGTGCCAGCAGCCCTAGACAGTCAACTAATGAAAAACTGTTTTTT
NA few TRBJ2-7 TRBV20-1 CSARDAPGPSPYEQYF TGCAGTGCTAGAGATGCCCCAGGGCCCAGTCCCTACGAGCAGTACTTC
NA few TRBJ2-7 TRBV29-1 CSVEPIAEGSYEQYF TGCAGCGTTGAACCGATAGCGGAGGGGTCCTACGAGCAGTACTTC
NA NA TRBJ1-4 TRBV3-1 CASSRRGGEKLFF TGTGCCAGCAGTCGCAGGGGAGGAGAAAAACTGTTTTTT
NA few TRBJ2-1 TRBV10-3 CAIRALSRGLNEQFF TGTGCCATCAGGGCACTCAGCAGGGGATTAAATGAGCAGTTCTTC
TRBD2 few TRBJ2-3 TRBV20-1 CSARERGGPSTDTQYF TGCAGTGCTAGGGAGCGGGGGGGCCCTAGCACAGATACGCAGTATTTT